This passage covers 3 T cell receptor beta chains from one sample sequenced in a study of cytomegalovirus exposure and HLA in healthy donors. The PCR used 60 Vbeta and 13 Jbeta primers. TCRdb's table, derived via immunoSEQ multiplex PCR, lists solely in-frame clones and lacks some. The sample includes 55,000 to 85,000 clones, about two thirds seen only once; the top ten take around 10%. Sequenced sample: PBMCs. The receptor set was obtained from a woman aged 40 to 50 in good health and CMV-seropositive.

The chain has TRBV5-4 and TRBJ1-1; no reliable D call. The CDR3 has 14 amino acids. Germline CDR1 SGHNT, CDR2 YYREEE (reference sequence). Trimming removed 0 bases from V and 5 bases from J, with 11 bases in between. As DNA, the CDR3 is TGTGCCAGCAGCTTGGATGTCCCGGGGACTGAAGCTTTCTTT. This codes for CASSLDVPGTEAFF.

The rearrangement joins TRBV10-3 to TRBJ1-2; a weak D match, TRBD1 (6 bases). Trimming shortened V by 11 bases and J by 2 bases, and 15 bases separated the two germline ends. This CDR3 comprises 13 residues. CDR1 is ENHRY, CDR2 SYGVKD, per germline. The CDR3 sequence: CAGQSGQNYGYTF. The CDR3 DNA reads as TGTGCCGGTCAAAGTGGACAGAACTATGGCTACACCTTC.

V and J are TRBV28 and TRBJ1-5; D is uncertain. The V and J ends lost 6 bases and 6 bases respectively, with 12 bases between them. The CDR3 extends over 13 amino acids. Germline loops: CDR1 MDHEN, CDR2 SYDVKM. CDR3 nucleotides: TGTGCCAGCAGGAGTCCGCGGAGTCAGCCCCAGCATTTT. Amino acids: CASRSPRSQPQHF. Together with reference TRBV28 and TRBJ1-5, the CDR3 gives the full variable domain: DVKVTQSSRYLVKRTGEKVFLECVQDMDHENMFWYRQDPGLGLRLIYFSYDVKMKEKGDIPEGYSVSREKKERFSLILESASTNQTSMYLCASRSPRSQPQHFGDGTRLSIL.